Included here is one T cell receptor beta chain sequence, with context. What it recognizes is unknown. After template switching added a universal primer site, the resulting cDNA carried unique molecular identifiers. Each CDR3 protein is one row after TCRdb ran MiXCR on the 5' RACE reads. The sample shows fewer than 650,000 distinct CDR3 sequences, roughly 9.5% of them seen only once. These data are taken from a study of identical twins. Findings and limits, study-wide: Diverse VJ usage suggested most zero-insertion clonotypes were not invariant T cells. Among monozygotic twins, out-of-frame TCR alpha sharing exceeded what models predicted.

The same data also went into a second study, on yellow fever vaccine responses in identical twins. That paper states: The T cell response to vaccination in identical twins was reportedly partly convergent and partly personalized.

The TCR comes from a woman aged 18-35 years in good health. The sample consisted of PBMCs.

The CDR3 region is CASSSPTGSGGNQPQHF. The CDR3 DNA reads TGTGCCAGTAGTTCCCCGACAGGGAGTGGGGGCAATCAGCCCCAGCATTTT. The chain has TRBV19 and TRBJ1-5; TRBD1 matches 7 bases. Germline lookup yields CDR1 LNHDA and CDR2 SQIVND (reference sequence). V lost 5 bases to trimming and J lost 2 bases; unmatched junction nucleotides: 12. This CDR3 region has 17 residues.